Presented here are 28 T cell receptor beta chains from one specimen sequenced in a study of identical twins. TCRdb itself ran the 5' RACE reads through MiXCR, one entry per CDR3 protein. The sample lists 400,000 to 550,000 distinct CDR3 sequences, roughly an eighth occurring once. The same sample was also used in a study of yellow fever vaccine responses in identical twins.

Sequenced sample: CD4+ T cells sorted from blood. The receptors come from a woman younger than 30 in good health.

This clonotype was counted between two and nine times. J is TRBJ2-2 and V is TRBV9; 10 bases match TRBD1. The V gene end was trimmed by 0 bases and the J gene end by 6 bases; junction bases not matched to a gene: 8. The CDR3 extends over 17 amino acids. CDR1 and CDR2 from the germline V gene are SGDLS and YYNGEE. This CDR3 reads CASSVDMGQGPAGELFF. As DNA, the CDR3 is TGTGCCAGCAGCGTAGATATGGGACAGGGGCCCGCCGGGGAGCTGTTTTTT. Full variable domain (remainder filled in from reference TRBV9 and TRBJ2-2): DSGVTQTPKHLITATGQRVTLRCSPRSGDLSVYWYQQSLDQGLQFLIQYYNGEERAKGNILERFSAQQFPDLHSELNLSSLELGDSALYFCASSVDMGQGPAGELFFGEGSRLTVL.

The rearrangement joins TRBV20-1 to TRBJ2-1; TRBD2 might be the D (5 bases). The V gene lost 2 bases and the J gene lost 0 bases, with 17 bases spanning the gap. This CDR3 comprises 17 residues. Germline CDR1 and CDR2: DFQATT and SNEGSKA (reference sequence). CDR3 coding DNA: TGCAGTGCTAGAAAACTGCGAGCGGTAAGCTCCTACAATGAGCAGTTCTTC. It encodes CSARKLRAVSSYNEQFF.

This clonotype has more than one count but fewer than ten. This chain uses TRBV10-3 with TRBJ2-2; 9 bases fit TRBD2. The V gene's germline CDR1 is ENHRY and CDR2 SYGVKD. V lost 7 bases and J lost 1; bases outside the gene matches: 4. This CDR3 is built from 15 residues. CDR3: CAINLAGENTGELFF. CDR3 DNA sequence: TGTGCCATCAACTTAGCGGGGGAGAACACCGGGGAGCTGTTTTTT.

The chain employs TRBV20-1 and TRBJ2-5, with 8 bases aligning to TRBD1. J gave up 1 base and V 6 bases, and 4 bases lay outside the gene matches. CDR1 is DFQATT and CDR2 is SNEGSKA in the germline V gene (reference sequence). The CDR3 runs 13 residues. CDR3 sequence (DNA): TGCAGTGCAATAGGACAGGGCCAAGAGACCCAGTACTTC. It codes for CSAIGQGQETQYF.

The rearrangement links TRBV12-3 or TRBV12-4 to TRBJ2-5, with D possibly being TRBD1 or TRBD2 (5 bases each). The V and J ends lost 6 bases and 3 bases respectively, with 26 bases between them. The CDR3 is 18 amino acids. The CDR3, as DNA: TGTGCCAGCAGCCGCCTCATCTTTAGCGAGGTGGGGGAAGAGACCCAGTACTTC. It codes for CASSRLIFSEVGEETQYF.

As DNA, the CDR3 is TGTGCCAGCAGTTCGGGACTAGCGGGAGGGCCTAGTGGGGCCAACGTCCTGACTTTC. Amino acid sequence: CASSSGLAGGPSGANVLTF. V and J are TRBV12-3 or TRBV12-4 and TRBJ2-6, with TRBD2 matching 16 bases. With 4 bases clipped from V and 3 bases from J, the junction kept 6 bases outside the gene matches. CDR3 length equals 19 residues.

A few counts support this clonotype. This chain links TRBV12-3 or TRBV12-4 with TRBJ2-2; D unclear. CDR3 length: 14 residues. Trimming shortened V by 7 bases and J by 2 bases, and 11 bases separated the two germline ends. The CDR3 sequence is CASTLTKNTGELFF. CDR3 nucleotide sequence: TGTGCCAGCACCCTCACTAAAAACACCGGGGAGCTGTTTTTT.

This clonotype was seen a handful of times. This chain joins TRBV7-2 and TRBJ2-7; 7 positions match TRBD2. The CDR3 spans 14 residues. From germline, CDR1 is SGHTA and CDR2 FQGNSA. The V segment lost 1 base and the J segment 4 bases; nucleotides outside the gene matches: 4. The CDR3 reads CASSLGGSPYEQYF. The CDR3 DNA follows: TGTGCCAGCAGCTTAGGCGGGAGTCCGTACGAGCAGTACTTC.

This clonotype was found many times. The chain carries TRBV12-3 or TRBV12-4 and TRBJ2-3, with D perhaps matching TRBD1 (6 bases). The V end lost 6 bases, the J end lost 8 bases, and 12 bases lay between the germline ends. The CDR3 loop spans 12 amino acids. The chain's CDR3 is CASSLQGSTQYF. In DNA, the CDR3 is TGTGCCAGCAGCCTACAGGGATCTACGCAGTATTTT.

The table lists this clonotype with a few counts. The chain couples TRBV28 to TRBJ2-2, with a weak D call TRBD1 (6 bases). Trimming pared 10 bases from V and 2 bases from J, leaving 20 bases between. The CDR3 consists of 16 residues. Germline assignment: CDR1 MDHEN and CDR2 SYDVKM. CDR3 nucleotide sequence: TGTGCCACCGAGGCCGAGGGACAACAAAACACCGGGGAGCTGTTTTTT. Its protein is CATEAEGQQNTGELFF.

The V gene is TRBV21-1, the J gene TRBJ2-7; the table calls TRBD1, which could not be checked here. TRBV21-1 is a pseudogene. The CDR3 sequence is 14 residues long. DNA of the CDR3: TGTGCCAGCGACGAGACAGTAATCTCCTACGAGCAGTACTTC. This gives the protein CASDETVISYEQYF.

This clonotype was seen a handful of times. The chain has TRBV12-3 or TRBV12-4 and TRBJ2-2, with D unresolved. The V end lost 2 bases, the J end lost 8 bases, and 9 bases lay between the germline ends. The CDR3 is 13 amino acids. The CDR3: CASSLSYRGELFF. As DNA, the CDR3 is TGTGCCAGCAGTTTATCTTATAGGGGGGAGCTGTTTTTT.

This clonotype was detected a few times. The V call is TRBV7-2, the J call TRBJ2-1; possibly TRBD2 for D (5 bases). The germline V gene has CDR1 SGHTA and CDR2 FQGNSA. This CDR3 has 14 residues. Trimming shortened V by 0 bases and J by 9 bases, and 12 bases separated the two germline ends. The CDR3 DNA reads TGTGCCAGCAGCTTAGCGGGTCGTGCGGGTGAGCAGTTCTTC. Amino acid sequence: CASSLAGRAGEQFF.

This clonotype was observed a handful of times. This chain connects TRBV7-9 to TRBJ2-2; 7 nucleotides match TRBD1. J lost 6 bases, V lost 2 bases, and 12 bases had no gene match. Germline-derived CDR1 and CDR2 are SEHNR and FQNEAQ (reference sequence). This CDR3 comprises 17 residues. CDR3 DNA: TGTGCCAGCAGCTTAAGGGGGCGCATTCCTAGGGCCGGGGAGCTGTTTTTT. Its translation is CASSLRGRIPRAGELFF.

There are a few counts of this clonotype. The chain employs TRBV28 and TRBJ2-7, with TRBD2 matching 8 bases. The trim removed 2 bases at V and 0 bases at J, leaving 9 bases unmatched. The CDR3 is 17 residues long. Germline V gene data show CDR1 as MDHEN and CDR2 as SYDVKM. CDR3 loop: CASSLLAGGHLSYEQYF. The CDR3 coding sequence is TGTGCCAGCAGTTTACTGGCGGGGGGCCACCTCTCCTACGAGCAGTACTTC.

The J gene is TRBJ2-1, the V gene TRBV20-1; no firm D call. V was pared by 0 bases and J by 1 base, with 7 bases between. Germline V lookup: CDR1 DFQATT, CDR2 SNEGSKA (reference sequence). The CDR3 contains 14 residues. CDR3 protein: CSARDLISYNEQFF. The CDR3 nucleotides are TGCAGTGCTAGAGATTTGATATCCTACAATGAGCAGTTCTTC.

This clonotype was detected a few times. The rearrangement links TRBV5-1 to TRBJ1-6; TRBD1 aligns across 7 bases. Germline V lookup: CDR1 SGHRS, CDR2 YFSETQ. The CDR3 extends over 14 amino acids. The ends lost 6 bases at V and 7 bases at J; junction bases unmatched: 7. CDR3 sequence reads: CASTTTGDNSPLHF. CDR3 sequence (DNA): TGCGCCAGCACCACAACAGGGGACAATTCACCCCTCCACTTT.

The chain employs TRBV19 and TRBJ2-3; D is uncertain. V lost 10 bases to trimming and J lost 1 base, with 18 bases between them. Germline CDR1 reads LNHDA; CDR2 reads SQIVND (reference sequence). This CDR3 contains 15 residues. CDR3 sequence: CATSRWSRGTDTQYF. The CDR3 DNA follows: TGTGCCACCAGTCGGTGGAGTAGGGGCACAGATACGCAGTATTTT.

The rearrangement uses TRBV12-3 or TRBV12-4 and TRBJ2-3; 13 positions match TRBD2. The CDR3 sequence is 16 residues long. V trimming: 6 bases; J trimming: 1 base; junction bases outside the gene matches: 4. In DNA, the CDR3 is TGTGCCAGCAGGGCCACTAGCGGGGGGGGCACAGATACGCAGTATTTT. Translating it yields CASRATSGGGTDTQYF.

This clonotype was observed a few times. This chain uses TRBV7-8 with TRBJ2-1, with 7 bases fitting TRBD2. Per the germline V gene, CDR1 is SGHVS and CDR2 is FQNEAQ. V was pared by 5 bases and J by 0 bases, with 10 bases of the junction left unmatched. The length of the CDR3 is 17 residues. CDR3 region: CASSQLSGVPSYNEQFF. CDR3 sequence (DNA): TGTGCCAGCAGCCAGCTGAGCGGGGTCCCCTCCTACAATGAGCAGTTCTTC.

The V call is TRBV9, the J call TRBJ2-5; 14 bases are shared with TRBD2. Germline V gene data show CDR1 as SGDLS and CDR2 as YYNGEE. The CDR3 runs to 17 residues. V lost 3 bases to trimming and J lost 5 bases; unmatched junction nucleotides: 9. CDR3 nucleotide sequence: TGTGCCAGCAGCGCCGGGACTAGCGGGGGAGTAGGGGAGACCCAGTACTTC. Residues: CASSAGTSGGVGETQYF.

A few counts support this clonotype. This sequence joins TRBV28 and TRBJ2-7; perhaps TRBD2 as D (6 bases). Germline CDR1 is MDHEN and CDR2 is SYDVKM. The germline V and J ends were trimmed by 1 base and 2 bases, with 12 bases remaining between them. The CDR3 spans 15 residues. CDR3 loop: CASSLSGTGTYEQYF. The DNA of the CDR3 is TGTGCCAGCAGTTTATCGGGGACTGGCACCTACGAGCAGTACTTC.

The chain's CDR3 is CSAPDRGTYEQYF. In DNA form, the CDR3 reads TGCAGTGCTCCGGACAGGGGAACCTACGAGCAGTACTTC. The chain couples TRBV20-1 to TRBJ2-7; 9 bases agree with TRBD1. CDR3 length equals 13 residues. V lost 5 bases, J lost 2 bases, and 4 bases stayed unmatched. The V gene's germline CDR1 is DFQATT and CDR2 SNEGSKA (reference sequence).

The chain couples TRBV10-2 to TRBJ1-5, with no clear D. Germline V gives CDR1 WSHSY, CDR2 SAAADI. V was clipped by 3 bases and J by 0 bases, with 6 bases between them. The CDR3 is made up of 14 amino acids. The CDR3 reads CASSDRHSNQPQHF. The CDR3 nucleotides are TGCGCCAGCAGTGACAGACATAGCAATCAGCCCCAGCATTTT.

This clonotype was observed a single time. The V call is TRBV19, the J call TRBJ1-5; tentative D call: TRBD1 (5 bases). This CDR3 region has 16 residues. Trimming left V 1 base short and J 1 base short, with 11 bases between. The germline V gene encodes CDR1 LNHDA and CDR2 SQIVND (reference sequence). CDR3 coding DNA: TGTGCCAGTAGTATAGCCCCCAGGGCAAGCAATCAGCCCCAGCATTTT. Amino acids: CASSIAPRASNQPQHF.

Many counts were recorded for this clonotype. This chain connects TRBV10-3 to TRBJ2-1; 8 bases map to TRBD2. The J segment lost 5 bases and the V segment lost 6 bases, leaving 6 bases of the junction unmatched. CDR1 ENHRY and CDR2 SYGVKD come from the germline V gene. The CDR3 totals 14 residues. The CDR3 DNA follows: TGTGCCATCAGGCCGGGACTAGTGGACAATGAGCAGTTCTTC. Amino acid sequence: CAIRPGLVDNEQFF.

This clonotype was recorded many times. The chain couples TRBV5-1 to TRBJ2-5; D is perhaps TRBD2 (6 bases). CDR1 SGHRS and CDR2 YFSETQ come from the germline V gene. This CDR3 spans 15 amino acids. Trimming removed 0 bases at V and 2 bases at J, with 11 bases between. For the CDR3, the DNA is TGCGCCAGCAGCTTGGGCGTCGGGGGACAAGAGACCCAGTACTTC. This sequence encodes CASSLGVGGQETQYF.

This chain joins TRBV30 and TRBJ2-3; 8 bases map to TRBD2. The CDR3 sequence is 13 residues long. With V trimmed by 3 bases and J by 6 bases, 5 bases remained unmatched. CDR1 is GTSNPN, CDR2 SVGIG, per germline (reference sequence). The CDR3 is CAWSPGGTDTQYF. The CDR3 nucleotides read TGTGCCTGGAGCCCGGGAGGGACGGATACGCAGTATTTT.